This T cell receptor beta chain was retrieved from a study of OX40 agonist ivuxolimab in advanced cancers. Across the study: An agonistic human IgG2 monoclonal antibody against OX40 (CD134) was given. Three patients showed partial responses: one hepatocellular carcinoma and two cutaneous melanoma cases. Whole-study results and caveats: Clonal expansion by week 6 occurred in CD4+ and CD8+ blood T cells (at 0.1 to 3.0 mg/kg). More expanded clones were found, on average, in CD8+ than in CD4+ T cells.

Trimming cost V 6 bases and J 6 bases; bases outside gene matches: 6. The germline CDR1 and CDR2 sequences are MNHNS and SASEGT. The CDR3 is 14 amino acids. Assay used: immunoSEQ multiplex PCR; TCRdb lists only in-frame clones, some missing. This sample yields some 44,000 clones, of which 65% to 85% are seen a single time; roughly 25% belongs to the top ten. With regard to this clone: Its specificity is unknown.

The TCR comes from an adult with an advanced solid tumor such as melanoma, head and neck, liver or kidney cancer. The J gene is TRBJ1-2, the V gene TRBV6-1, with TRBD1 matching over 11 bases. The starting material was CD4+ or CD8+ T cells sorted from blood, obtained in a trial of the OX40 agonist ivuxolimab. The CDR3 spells CASSKEGQGDGYTF. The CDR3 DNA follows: TGTGCCAGCAGCAAAGAGGGACAGGGGGATGGCTACACCTTC.